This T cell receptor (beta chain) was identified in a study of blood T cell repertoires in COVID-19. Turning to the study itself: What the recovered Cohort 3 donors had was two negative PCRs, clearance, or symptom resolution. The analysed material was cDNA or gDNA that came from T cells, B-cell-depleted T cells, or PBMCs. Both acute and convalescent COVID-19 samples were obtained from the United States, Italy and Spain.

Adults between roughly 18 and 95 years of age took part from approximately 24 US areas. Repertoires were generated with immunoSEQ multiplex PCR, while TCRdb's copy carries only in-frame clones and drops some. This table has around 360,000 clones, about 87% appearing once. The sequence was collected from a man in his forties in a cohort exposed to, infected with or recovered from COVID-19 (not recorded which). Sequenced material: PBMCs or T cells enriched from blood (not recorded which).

The CDR3: CASSQTGGAGKLFF. CDR3 nucleotides: TGTGCCAGCAGCCAAACAGGGGGCGCAGGAAAACTGTTTTTT. The V call is TRBV7-2, the J call TRBJ1-4; 9 bases align to TRBD1. This CDR3 is 14 amino acids long. The germline V gene encodes CDR1 SGHTA and CDR2 FQGNSA. J lost 10 bases, V lost 5 bases, and 8 bases had no gene match.